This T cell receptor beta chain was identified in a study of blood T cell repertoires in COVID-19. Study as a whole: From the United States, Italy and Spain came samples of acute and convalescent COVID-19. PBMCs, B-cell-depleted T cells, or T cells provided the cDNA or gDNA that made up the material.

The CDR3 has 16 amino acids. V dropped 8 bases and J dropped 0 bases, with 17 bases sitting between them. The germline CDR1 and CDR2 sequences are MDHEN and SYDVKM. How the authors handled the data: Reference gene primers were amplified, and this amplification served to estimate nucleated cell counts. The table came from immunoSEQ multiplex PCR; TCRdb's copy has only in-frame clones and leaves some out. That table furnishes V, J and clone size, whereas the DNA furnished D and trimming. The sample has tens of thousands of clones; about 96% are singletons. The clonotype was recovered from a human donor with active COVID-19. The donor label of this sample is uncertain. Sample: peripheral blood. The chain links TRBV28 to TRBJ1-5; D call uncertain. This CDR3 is CASQNHKSNSNQPQHF. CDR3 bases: TGTGCCAGCCAGAACCATAAATCCAATAGCAATCAGCCCCAGCATTTT.